This T cell receptor beta chain was obtained from a study of PD-1 blockade in classical Hodgkin lymphoma. The method was immunoSEQ multiplex PCR; TCRdb's version includes in-frame clones alone and lacks a portion of them. The repertoire holds around 99,000 clones, with about four fifths as singletons. This clone appeared a few times. The germline gives CDR1 LNHDA, CDR2 SQIVND (reference sequence). The V end was cut by 7 bases, the J end by 2 bases, with 12 bases between. The CDR3 covers 14 residues. Brentuximab vedotin exposure varied among the patients, all of whom had relapsed after autologous stem cell transplantation.

The source material was peripheral blood mononuclear cells (PBMCs), sampled before the second cycle of nivolumab. The chain couples TRBV19 to TRBJ1-5; D is perhaps TRBD1 (5 bases). The receptor was isolated from a human donor with classical Hodgkin lymphoma. This CDR3 reads CASIEGMGNQPQHF. CDR3 DNA sequence: TGTGCCAGTATTGAGGGGATGGGCAATCAGCCCCAGCATTTT. Complete variable domain (other parts from reference TRBV19 and TRBJ1-5): DGGITQSPKYLFRKEGQNVTLSCEQNLNHDAMYWYRQDPGQGLRLIYYSQIVNDFQKGDIAEGYSVSREKKESFPLTVTSAQKNPTAFYLCASIEGMGNQPQHFGDGTRLSIL.